The 30 T cell receptor beta chains given below trace back to one sample, sequenced in a study of graft-versus-host responses after intestinal transplantation. Method: immunoSEQ multiplex PCR; TCRdb's copy keeps in-frame clones and lacks some. The data contain some 22,000 clones, 90% of them singletons. The material sequenced was PBMCs, taken approximately 38 days after intestinal transplant. Receptors were obtained from a human patient who received an intestinal transplant, so some T cells may come from the graft donor.

The chain couples TRBV2 to TRBJ2-7; unclear D gene. CDR1 SNHLY and CDR2 FYNNEI come from the germline V gene. Trimming cost V 6 bases and J 6 bases, with 18 bases left between them. CDR3 length: 14 residues. CDR3 coding DNA: TGTGCCAGCAGACGATGGCGGTCCCCCCGCGAGCAGTACTTC. The encoded protein is CASRRWRSPREQYF. Filled out from reference TRBV2 and TRBJ2-7, the complete variable domain reads EPEVTQTPSHQVTQMGQEVILRCVPISNHLYFYWYRQILGQKVEFLVSFYNNEISEKSEIFDDQFSVERPDGSNFTLKIRSTKLEDSAMYFCASRRWRSPREQYFGPGTRLTVT.

This chain connects TRBV25-1 to TRBJ2-5; 10 nucleotides align to TRBD1. Germline CDR1 MGHDK, CDR2 SYGVNS. Trimming removed 7 bases from V and 4 bases from J; junction bases left unmatched: 9. The CDR3 is 15 residues long. CDR3 amino acids: CASTGDRGNAETQYF. The CDR3 DNA is TGTGCCAGCACCGGGGACAGGGGAAATGCAGAGACCCAGTACTTC.

The rearrangement joins TRBV5-1 to TRBJ2-1, with D perhaps matching TRBD1 or TRBD2 (5 bases each). This CDR3 region has 17 residues. V was clipped by 2 bases and J by 3 bases, with 18 bases between them. CDR1 is SGHRS and CDR2 is YFSETQ in the germline V gene. The CDR3 DNA is TGCGCCAGCAGCTTCCCCGCAGGGCGACTAAACTACAATGAGCAGTTCTTC. Its protein is CASSFPAGRLNYNEQFF.

The chain uses TRBV4-3 and TRBJ2-1; D is undetermined. CDR3 size: 18 residues. Germline V lookup: CDR1 LGHNA, CDR2 YSLEER. Trimming pared 0 bases from V and 0 bases from J, leaving 15 bases between. The DNA of the CDR3 is TGCGCCAGCAGCCAAGATCCCCCGGCCCTGAGCTCCTACAATGAGCAGTTCTTC. Translation gives CASSQDPPALSSYNEQFF.

The CDR3 sequence is CASSRGGQGASGANVLTF. DNA of the CDR3: TGTGCCAGCAGCCGAGGGGGACAGGGCGCATCTGGGGCCAACGTCCTGACTTTC. The gene calls are TRBV7-9 and TRBJ2-6; TRBD1 aligns across 9 bases. J was trimmed by 1 base and V by 5 bases; bases with no gene match: 9. Germline V gene sequence: CDR1 SEHNR, CDR2 FQNEAQ (reference sequence). The CDR3 is made up of 18 amino acids.

The chain joins TRBV10-3 to TRBJ2-1; D could derive from TRBD1 or TRBD2 (5 bases each). The CDR3 covers 11 residues. Germline assignment: CDR1 ENHRY and CDR2 SYGVKD. Trimming left V 6 bases short and J 14 bases short, with 14 bases between. The DNA of the CDR3 is TGTGCCATCAGGCCGGGACGAAAGGAGTTCTTC. Protein sequence: CAIRPGRKEFF.

The gene calls are TRBV28 and TRBJ2-5; 11 bases line up with TRBD2. This CDR3 is built from 16 residues. J was trimmed by 5 bases and V by 6 bases; bases with no gene match: 11. The germline V gene has CDR1 MDHEN and CDR2 SYDVKM. The CDR3 DNA is TGTGCCAGCAGCAGACGACTAGCGGGATTTAGGGAGACCCAGTACTTC. As protein: CASSRRLAGFRETQYF.

This clone was detected a few times. The chain joins TRBV6-5 to TRBJ1-3; perhaps TRBD1 as D (5 bases). This CDR3 has 15 amino acids. The V end lost 0 bases, the J end lost 4 bases, and 10 bases lay between the germline ends. Germline V gives CDR1 MNHEY, CDR2 SVGAGI. The CDR3 sequence is CASSYSGTVGNTIYF. In DNA, the CDR3 is TGTGCCAGCAGTTACTCGGGGACGGTCGGAAACACCATATATTTT.

V is TRBV5-1 and J is TRBJ2-4, with 10 bases fitting TRBD2. The V gene end was trimmed by 5 bases and the J gene end by 2 bases; junction bases not matched to a gene: 19. CDR1 SGHRS and CDR2 YFSETQ come from the germline V gene. CDR3 length: 20 residues. CDR3 DNA: TGCGCCAGCAGTTTTTACCCCGGGACTAGCGAAATGGGCCCCAAAAACATTCAGTACTTC. Protein product: CASSFYPGTSEMGPKNIQYF. The entire variable domain, with the rest obtained from reference TRBV5-1 and TRBJ2-4, is as follows: KAGVTQTPRYLIKTRGQQVTLSCSPISGHRSVSWYQQTPGQGLQFLFEYFSETQRNKGNFPGRFSGRQFSNSRSEMNVSTLELGDSALYLCASSFYPGTSEMGPKNIQYFGAGTRLSVL.

The chain employs TRBV11-2 and TRBJ1-2; unclear D gene. Trimming took 4 bases from V and 9 from J, leaving 9 bases between them. CDR3 length equals 11 residues. The V gene's germline CDR1 is SGHAT and CDR2 FQNNGV. The CDR3 is CASSSGWRYTF. Here the CDR3 DNA reads TGTGCCAGCAGCTCCGGTTGGCGCTACACCTTC.

Note on this clone: The same CDR3 arises from other DNA sequences in this sample as well. This chain connects TRBV7-6 to TRBJ1-6; D possibly corresponds to TRBD1 (6 bases). Germline assignment: CDR1 SGHVS and CDR2 FNYEAQ. The CDR3 spans 17 residues. The V gene lost 2 bases and the J gene lost 7 bases, with 18 bases spanning the gap. CDR3 residues: CASSLRGGGQDNSPLHF. The DNA of the CDR3 is TGTGCCAGCAGCTTAAGAGGGGGGGGGCAGGACAATTCACCCCTCCACTTT.

The J gene is TRBJ2-2, the V gene TRBV28; TRBD1 is a possible D gene (6 bases). Per germline, CDR1 MDHEN and CDR2 SYDVKM. The CDR3 consists of 19 residues. The V and J ends lost 7 bases and 1 base respectively, with 25 bases between them. Written as DNA, the CDR3 is TGTGCCAGCACCAACATCGGACAGACCTGGGGGATGAACACCGGGGAGCTGTTTTTT. The encoded protein is CASTNIGQTWGMNTGELFF.

The V gene is TRBV6-5, the J gene TRBJ2-1; 7 nucleotides align to TRBD1. The CDR3 has 13 residues. The germline V gene encodes CDR1 MNHEY and CDR2 SVGAGI. V was clipped by 3 bases and J by 9 bases; unmatched bases: 5. As DNA, the CDR3 is TGTGCCAGCAGTTATTCGACAGGGTGTGAGCAGTTCTTC. Protein sequence: CASSYSTGCEQFF.

The rearrangement links TRBV2 to TRBJ2-7, with 13 bases lining up with TRBD2. CDR1 and CDR2 from the germline V gene are SNHLY and FYNNEI. The V segment lost 6 bases and the J segment 6 bases; nucleotides outside the gene matches: 8. This CDR3 is built from 15 residues. This chain's CDR3 is CASRGTSGIRSEQYF. The DNA for the CDR3 is TGTGCCAGCAGGGGGACTAGCGGGATCCGAAGCGAGCAGTACTTC. The variable domain in full, with the rest retrieved from reference TRBV2 and TRBJ2-7, is EPEVTQTPSHQVTQMGQEVILRCVPISNHLYFYWYRQILGQKVEFLVSFYNNEISEKSEIFDDQFSVERPDGSNFTLKIRSTKLEDSAMYFCASRGTSGIRSEQYFGPGTRLTVT.

The chain combines TRBV4-2 with TRBJ2-1; TRBD1 agrees at 9 bases. This CDR3 comprises 16 residues. The germline V gene has CDR1 LGHNA and CDR2 YNFKEQ. V shed 2 bases, J shed 7 bases, and the junction held 9 bases outside the gene matches. As DNA, the CDR3 is TGTGCCAGCAGCCAACCCGGGACAGGGTTTGGGAATGAGCAGTTCTTC. The encoded protein is CASSQPGTGFGNEQFF.

The V and J genes are TRBV7-3 and TRBJ2-3; TRBD2 matches 15 bases. Germline CDR1 is SGHTA and CDR2 is FQGTGA. This CDR3 comprises 18 residues. With 5 bases clipped from V and 2 bases from J, the junction kept 8 bases outside the gene matches. CDR3 residues: CASSLLGLAGGITDTQYF. CDR3 DNA sequence: TGTGCCAGCAGCCTACTTGGACTAGCGGGAGGGATCACAGATACGCAGTATTTT.

The chain recombines TRBV27 with TRBJ1-4; no clear D. The germline V gene encodes CDR1 MNHEY and CDR2 SMNVEV (reference sequence). Trimming shortened V by 6 bases and J by 8 bases, and 10 bases separated the two germline ends. CDR3 size: 12 residues. The CDR3 is CASSPVGEKLFF. The CDR3 nucleotides read TGTGCCAGCAGCCCCGTAGGAGAAAAACTGTTTTTT.

The rearrangement joins TRBV7-2 to TRBJ1-5; 10 nucleotides match TRBD1. CDR3 length: 15 residues. Germline V CDR1 and CDR2: SGHTA, FQGNSA. V lost 3 bases, J lost 7 bases, and 6 bases stayed unmatched. In nucleotides, the CDR3 is TGTGCCAGCAGCTTCCTGGGGACAGGGGTCCAGCCCCAGCATTTT. Translated, it gives CASSFLGTGVQPQHF.

This chain connects TRBV5-4 to TRBJ2-5; no firm D call. V lost 0 bases and J lost 4, with 7 bases in between. Looked up from germline, CDR1 is SGHNT and CDR2 is YYREEE (reference sequence). This CDR3 has 13 residues. The CDR3 loop is CASSLASRETQYF. In DNA form, the CDR3 reads TGTGCCAGCAGCTTGGCTTCCAGAGAGACCCAGTACTTC. Full variable domain (outside the CDR3, taken from reference TRBV5-4 and TRBJ2-5): ETGVTQSPTHLIKTRGQQVTLRCSSQSGHNTVSWYQQALGQGPQFIFQYYREEENGRGNFPPRFSGLQFPNYSSELNVNALELDDSALYLCASSLASRETQYFGPGTRLLVL.

The V gene is TRBV6-5, the J gene TRBJ2-3; D is undetermined. The germline CDR1 and CDR2 sequences are MNHEY and SVGAGI. CDR3 size: 12 residues. The germline V and J ends were trimmed by 5 bases and 6 bases, with 9 bases remaining between them. The CDR3 nucleotides are TGTGCCAGCAGTCCCGACGGCGATACGCAGTATTTT. It encodes CASSPDGDTQYF.

This clone was detected only once. The chain joins TRBV6-5 to TRBJ1-2; TRBD1 aligns across 11 bases. The trim removed 5 bases at V and 7 bases at J, leaving 9 bases unmatched. This CDR3 spans 15 amino acids. CDR1 MNHEY and CDR2 SVGAGI come from the germline V gene. The CDR3 DNA reads TGTGCCAGCAGTGGAATATCCGGGACAGGGGGTGGCTACACCTTC. Residues: CASSGISGTGGGYTF.

This clone was seen a single time. The chain recombines TRBV28 with TRBJ2-5, with TRBD1 identical over 8 bases. The CDR3 runs to 13 residues. Losses at the gene ends were 5 bases for V and 4 bases for J; bases not matched to a gene: 3. Germline V lookup: CDR1 MDHEN, CDR2 SYDVKM. The CDR3 reads CASSPRGRETQYF. CDR3 DNA: TGTGCCAGCAGTCCCAGGGGGCGAGAGACCCAGTACTTC.

J is TRBJ2-1 and V is TRBV15, with D possibly matching TRBD1 (5 bases). Germline V gives CDR1 LNHNV, CDR2 YYDKDF (reference sequence). V dropped 1 base and J dropped 5 bases, with 12 bases sitting between them. This CDR3 comprises 15 residues. The CDR3 nucleotides are TGTGCCACCAGCAGAGCTGAGGACATTCACAATGAGCAGTTCTTC. Translated, it gives CATSRAEDIHNEQFF.

The count of this clone is one. The rearrangement joins TRBV30 to TRBJ2-1; D is possibly TRBD2 (5 bases). V lost 3 bases and J 9 bases, leaving 18 bases between the germline ends. This CDR3 spans 14 amino acids. Germline V gene lookup returns CDR1 GTSNPN and CDR2 SVGIG (reference sequence). In DNA form, the CDR3 reads TGTGCCTGGAGCGTACTGGTCGTAGGGAGTGAGCAGTTCTTC. Residues: CAWSVLVVGSEQFF.

The gene calls are TRBV14 and TRBJ1-4; D might be TRBD1 (5 bases). The CDR3 runs to 15 residues. Germline V gene lookup returns CDR1 SGHDN and CDR2 FVKESK. With 0 bases removed from V and 3 bases from J, the gap between germline ends came to 8 bases. The CDR3 sequence: CASSQEGGANEKLFF. As DNA, the CDR3 is TGTGCCAGCAGCCAAGAGGGGGGAGCTAATGAAAAACTGTTTTTT.

The chain recombines TRBV5-5 with TRBJ2-3; 9 bases align to TRBD2. V shed 3 bases and J 4 bases; nucleotides not matched to a gene: 6. Germline CDR1 SGHKS, CDR2 YYEKEE (reference sequence). The length of the CDR3 is 15 residues. CDR3 protein: CASSYVAGEADTQYF. As DNA, the CDR3 is TGTGCCAGCAGCTACGTAGCGGGAGAGGCAGATACGCAGTATTTT.

The chain is built from TRBV5-4 and TRBJ1-2; 12 bases are a match to TRBD1. CDR3 size: 14 residues. The V gene's germline CDR1 is SGHNT and CDR2 YYREEE (reference sequence). Germline trimming cut 4 bases from V and 5 bases from J; bases unmatched to any gene: 3. CDR3 amino acids: CASSRDRGQYGYTF. The CDR3 nucleotides read TGTGCCAGCAGCCGGGACAGGGGGCAGTATGGCTACACCTTC.

This chain links TRBV6-5 with TRBJ1-5; maybe TRBD1 (5 bases). V gave up 7 bases and J gave up 5 bases, with 18 bases separating them. CDR3 length equals 15 residues. From germline, CDR1 is MNHEY and CDR2 SVGAGI. In DNA form, the CDR3 reads TGTGCCAGCACCTTGGGGGGGAAGGCTGATCAGCCCCAGCATTTT. Translation gives CASTLGGKADQPQHF.

In its sample, this clone was seen once. The chain joins TRBV5-1 to TRBJ2-7; D possibly uses TRBD1 or TRBD2 (6 bases each). This CDR3 has 15 amino acids. CDR1 is SGHRS, CDR2 YFSETQ, per germline. V lost 4 bases to trimming and J lost 5 bases, with 19 bases between them. In nucleotides, the CDR3 is TGCGCCAGCAGCATCCAACAGGGAGGAACGGACGAGCAGTACTTC. Translated: CASSIQQGGTDEQYF.

The chain couples TRBV5-5 to TRBJ2-7, with TRBD1 identical over 8 bases. CDR3 length equals 14 residues. The germline gives CDR1 SGHKS, CDR2 YYEKEE (reference sequence). The V and J ends lost 4 bases and 3 bases, in that order; junction bases with no gene match: 6. The CDR3 nucleotides read TGTGCCAGCAGCCCAGGACAGGGCGGCTACGAGCAGTACTTC. Its translation: CASSPGQGGYEQYF.